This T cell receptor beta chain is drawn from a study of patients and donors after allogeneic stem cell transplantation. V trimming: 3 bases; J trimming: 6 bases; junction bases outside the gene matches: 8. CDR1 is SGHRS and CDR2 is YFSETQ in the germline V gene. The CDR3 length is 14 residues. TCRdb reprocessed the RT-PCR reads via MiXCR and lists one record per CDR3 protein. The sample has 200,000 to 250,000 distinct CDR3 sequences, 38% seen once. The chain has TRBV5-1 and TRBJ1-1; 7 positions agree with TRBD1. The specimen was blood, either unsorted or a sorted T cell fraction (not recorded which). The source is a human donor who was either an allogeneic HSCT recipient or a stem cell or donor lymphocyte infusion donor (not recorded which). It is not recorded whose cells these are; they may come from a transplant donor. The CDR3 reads CASSSNDREAEAFF. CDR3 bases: TGCGCCAGCAGCTCTAATGACAGGGAGGCTGAAGCTTTCTTT.